This entry lists 27 T cell receptor beta chains sequenced from one sample in a study of shared clonotypes between healthy human individuals. Sequenced by immunoSEQ multiplex PCR; TCRdb stores in-frame clones only, minus some. This repertoire shows hundreds of thousands of clones, approximately 80% found once; its top ten account for 10% to 15%. The sequencing sample was made of PBMCs. The receptors shown here come from a woman in her thirties or forties in good health. Some clones in this sample may be carry-over from other donors' samples.

In its sample, this clone was seen a few times. The chain employs TRBV30 and TRBJ2-6; weak D call: TRBD1 (6 bases). V lost 3 bases to trimming and J lost 4 bases, with 13 bases between them. CDR3 size: 15 residues. Germline V gene lookup returns CDR1 GTSNPN and CDR2 SVGIG (reference sequence). The CDR3 is CAWSDTGSGANVLTF. The CDR3 region has the DNA TGTGCCTGGAGCGATACAGGGTCCGGGGCCAACGTCCTGACTTTC.

J is TRBJ2-7 and V is TRBV11-2; 7 bases align to TRBD2. The CDR3 totals 14 residues. Unmatched junction bases numbered 7, after V lost 3 bases and J lost 5 bases. Germline V gene lookup returns CDR1 SGHAT and CDR2 FQNNGV. CDR3 in DNA: TGTGCCAGCAGCTTGGCGGGGGTAATAAACGAGCAGTACTTC. Its translation is CASSLAGVINEQYF.

The chain has TRBV28 and TRBJ2-3; 10 positions agree with TRBD2. Trimming at V came to 4 bases and at J to 4 bases, leaving 5 bases not matched to a gene. The germline V gene has CDR1 MDHEN and CDR2 SYDVKM. The CDR3 has 15 amino acids. CDR3 in DNA: TGTGCCAGCAGTTCTAGCGGGAGAGAGGCAGATACGCAGTATTTT. This translates into CASSSSGREADTQYF.

J is TRBJ2-5 and V is TRBV18; D gene unclear. The CDR3 runs 14 residues. Trimming removed 2 bases from V and 0 bases from J, with 7 bases in between. Germline CDR1 KGHSH, CDR2 LQKENI. CDR3 DNA: TGTGCCAGCTCACCAACGGACGACCAAGAGACCCAGTACTTC. It codes for CASSPTDDQETQYF.

The chain couples TRBV6-4 to TRBJ1-2; 7 bases are shared with TRBD1. This CDR3 has 15 residues. V lost 4 bases to trimming and J lost 2 bases; unmatched junction nucleotides: 7. CDR1 is MRHNA, CDR2 SNTAGT, per germline. CDR3 region: CASSVEKGANYGYTF. CDR3 sequence (DNA): TGTGCCAGCAGTGTAGAGAAGGGGGCAAACTATGGCTACACCTTC.

The chain carries TRBV18 and TRBJ1-2, with a tentative D call TRBD1 (5 bases). The germline gives CDR1 KGHSH, CDR2 LQKENI. The CDR3 is 15 residues long. V gave up 4 bases and J gave up 8 bases, with 20 bases separating them. The CDR3 DNA sequence: TGTGCCAGCTCACGCGAATCCGGGGCGGTCATCGGCTACACCTTC. Translation: CASSRESGAVIGYTF.

The chain employs TRBV29-1 and TRBJ2-7, with TRBD2 matching over 8 bases. V was clipped by 4 bases and J by 3 bases; unmatched bases: 5. The CDR3 extends over 13 amino acids. Germline values: CDR1 SQVTM, CDR2 ANQGSEA. The CDR3, as DNA: TGCAGCGTTGTTTCGGGACTAGTCTACGAGCAGTACTTC. Amino acids: CSVVSGLVYEQYF.

The chain links TRBV6-1 to TRBJ2-7; D might be TRBD1 or TRBD2, each matching 6 bases. The length of the CDR3 is 16 residues. Trimming took 1 base from V and 2 from J, leaving 15 bases between them. Germline CDR1 MNHNS, CDR2 SASEGT. Here the CDR3 reads CASSEVGGRATYEQYF. CDR3 bases: TGTGCCAGCAGTGAAGTAGGGGGGAGAGCCACCTACGAGCAGTACTTC.

CDR3 sequence reads: CASRLGREGSSYEQYF. The CDR3 nucleotides are TGTGCAAGTCGCTTAGGACGGGAGGGGAGCTCCTACGAGCAGTACTTC. The gene calls are TRBV12-2 and TRBJ2-7; no check of the table's D call, TRBD2, against the DNA was made. TRBV12-2 is an annotated pseudogene. This CDR3 has 16 residues.

Of note for this clone: It is likely a read error: a sequence one base away is far more abundant. CDR3 bases: TGTGCCTGGAGAGCCGGTGTAAACACCGGGGGGCTGTTTTTT. Its translation is CAWRAGVNTGGLFF. J is TRBJ1-3 and V is TRBV30, with D perhaps matching TRBD2 (6 bases). The assigned J gene may be wrong: the sequence end matches TRBJ2-2 better. CDR1 GTSNPN and CDR2 SVGIG come from the germline V gene (reference sequence). The CDR3 is 14 amino acids.

This clone was seen a handful of times. CDR3 sequence: CASSQDGDSYGYTF. The CDR3 DNA reads as TGTGCCAGCAGCCAAGATGGGGACAGCTATGGCTACACCTTC. This chain joins TRBV4-2 and TRBJ1-2; 7 bases fit TRBD1. CDR1 is LGHNA, CDR2 YNFKEQ, per germline. The CDR3 spans 14 residues. Trimming cost V 0 bases and J 4 bases; bases outside gene matches: 2.

On this clone itself: This may come from a read error, since a much larger clone is one base off. Other DNA sequences in the sample encode the same CDR3. This chain uses TRBV27 with TRBJ1-1; a weak D match, TRBD1 (5 bases). CDR1 is MNHEY and CDR2 is SMNVEV in the germline V gene (reference sequence). The CDR3 runs 14 residues. The CDR3 here is CASSFDRTNTEAFF. In DNA, the CDR3 is TGTGCCAGCAGCTTCGACAGAACGAACACTGAAGCCTTCTTT.

V gene TRBV7-2 combines with J gene TRBJ2-7; the D gene is possibly TRBD2 (5 bases). Germline loops: CDR1 SGHTA, CDR2 FQGNSA. Between the trimmed V and J ends, which lost 5 bases and 7 bases, there was a span of 18 bases. The CDR3 consists of 14 residues. The CDR3 DNA sequence: TGTGCCAGCAGCCCGGGAAGCGGACCCTGGGAGCAGTACTTC. It translates to CASSPGSGPWEQYF.

In regard to this clone: The final CDR3 position lacks the conserved phenylalanine or tryptophan, pointing to a likely read error. This sequence joins TRBV11-1 and TRBJ1-1; no firm D call. The CDR3 is made up of 13 amino acids. CDR1 is SGHAT and CDR2 is FQDESV in the germline V gene (reference sequence). V lost 5 bases, J lost 0 bases, and 7 bases lay in between. The CDR3 region is CASSRTVNTEAFS. The CDR3 region has the DNA TGTGCCAGCAGCCGGACGGTGAACACTGAAGCTTTCTCT.

This chain links TRBV5-1 with TRBJ2-1; TRBD1 might be the D (5 bases). With 0 bases removed from V and 0 bases from J, the gap between germline ends came to 7 bases. Per the germline V gene, CDR1 is SGHRS and CDR2 is YFSETQ. CDR3 length: 15 amino acids. Here the CDR3 reads CASSLARASYNEQFF. The CDR3 region has the DNA TGCGCCAGCAGCTTGGCCAGGGCCTCCTACAATGAGCAGTTCTTC.

This clone came up a few times. V gene TRBV19 combines with J gene TRBJ1-1, with TRBD1 as a possible D gene (5 bases). The V gene's germline CDR1 is LNHDA and CDR2 SQIVND (reference sequence). Deletions cut 5 bases from V and 6 bases from J, with 19 bases between. The CDR3 runs 15 residues. The CDR3 DNA is TGTGCCAGTAGTGTCCGGGACCCCCGTTCCGCTGAAGCTTTCTTT. It specifies CASSVRDPRSAEAFF.

The J gene is TRBJ2-2, the V gene TRBV30; TRBD1 agrees at 7 bases. V lost 1 base and J lost 3; bases outside the gene matches: 5. This CDR3 region has 15 residues. Germline V gene data show CDR1 as GTSNPN and CDR2 as SVGIG (reference sequence). The CDR3 DNA reads as TGTGCCTGGAGTGCTACTGGGACAGACACCGGGGAGCTGTTTTTT. It encodes CAWSATGTDTGELFF.

The V gene is TRBV27, the J gene TRBJ2-3; 8 bases fit TRBD2. The V gene end was trimmed by 2 bases and the J gene end by 4 bases; junction bases not matched to a gene: 5. In germline, CDR1 is MNHEY, CDR2 SMNVEV (reference sequence). The CDR3 runs 15 residues. CDR3 bases: TGTGCCAGCAGTTTAGGCGGGAGGTATGCAGATACGCAGTATTTT. Amino acids: CASSLGGRYADTQYF.

The V call is TRBV4-3, the J call TRBJ2-6; 7 nucleotides agree with TRBD1. Germline V gene lookup returns CDR1 LGHNA and CDR2 YSLEER. Losses at the gene ends were 3 bases for V and 0 bases for J; bases not matched to a gene: 8. The CDR3 has 18 amino acids. CDR3 DNA: TGCGCCAGCAGCCACGCACAGGGGTGGGGCTCTGGGGCCAACGTCCTGACTTTC. Its protein is CASSHAQGWGSGANVLTF.

The chain joins TRBV15 to TRBJ2-5; 8 positions match TRBD1. Germline CDR1 is LNHNV and CDR2 is YYDKDF (reference sequence). CDR3 length: 16 residues. The V segment lost 1 base and the J segment 3 bases; nucleotides outside the gene matches: 7. CDR3 residues: CATSRGTGLSEETQYF. Written as DNA, the CDR3 is TGTGCCACCAGCAGAGGGACAGGGCTATCCGAAGAGACCCAGTACTTC.

The chain's CDR3 is CASSFGGIETDTQYF. In nucleotides, the CDR3 is TGCGCCAGCAGCTTTGGCGGGATCGAGACAGATACGCAGTATTTT. The V call is TRBV5-1, the J call TRBJ2-3; D may be TRBD2 (6 bases). CDR1 is SGHRS, CDR2 YFSETQ, per germline. Trimming took 2 bases from V and 3 from J, leaving 13 bases between them. The CDR3 loop spans 15 amino acids.

The rearrangement uses TRBV6-4 and TRBJ2-1; 10 bases fit TRBD2. Germline V CDR1 and CDR2: MRHNA, SNTAGT. The junction had 11 bases not matched to a gene; V was cut back by 10 bases and J by 8 bases. The CDR3 is 14 residues long. The CDR3 reads CATSRASGSDEQFF. The CDR3 DNA reads as TGTGCCACCTCCCGGGCTAGCGGGAGTGATGAGCAGTTCTTC.

This sequence joins TRBV28 and TRBJ2-5; maybe TRBD1 (6 bases). V was cut by 7 bases and J by 0 bases, with 12 bases left in between. This CDR3 region has 14 residues. Per germline, CDR1 MDHEN and CDR2 SYDVKM. This CDR3 reads CASKGAGDQETQYF. The DNA of the CDR3 is TGTGCCAGCAAGGGAGCAGGGGACCAAGAGACCCAGTACTTC.

The chain carries TRBV10-3 and TRBJ2-7; D not certain. Germline V gene lookup returns CDR1 ENHRY and CDR2 SYGVKD. Trimming cost V 3 bases and J 4 bases, with 19 bases left between them. CDR3 length equals 16 residues. The CDR3 region is CAISDLELAKIYEQYF. The CDR3 region has the DNA TGTGCCATCAGTGATCTTGAGCTCGCGAAAATATACGAGCAGTACTTC.

This clone was observed a single time. The chain has TRBV5-6 and TRBJ2-1; a weak D match, TRBD1 (6 bases). V gave up 0 bases and J gave up 3 bases, with 7 bases separating them. The CDR3 consists of 14 residues. CDR1 SGHDT and CDR2 YYEEEE come from the germline V gene. CDR3 in amino acids: CASSLEQGYNEQFF. CDR3 coding DNA: TGTGCCAGCAGCTTGGAACAGGGCTACAATGAGCAGTTCTTC.

The V call is TRBV5-6, the J call TRBJ2-7; 9 bases line up with TRBD1. V shed 4 bases, J shed 5 bases, and the junction held 4 bases outside the gene matches. CDR3 length: 13 residues. Per the germline V gene, CDR1 is SGHDT and CDR2 is YYEEEE. The CDR3 here is CASSKQGANEQYF. The DNA of the CDR3 is TGTGCCAGCAGCAAACAGGGGGCAAACGAGCAGTACTTC. The full variable domain, completed using reference TRBV5-6 and TRBJ2-7, is DAGVTQSPTHLIKTRGQQVTLRCSPKSGHDTVSWYQQALGQGPQFIFQYYEEEERQRGNFPDRFSGHQFPNYSSELNVNALLLGDSALYLCASSKQGANEQYFGPGTRLTVT.

This chain links TRBV4-2 with TRBJ1-6; D is unresolved. CDR1 is LGHNA and CDR2 is YNFKEQ in the germline V gene. Trimming stripped 4 bases from V and 7 bases from J, with 14 bases between. This CDR3 contains 15 residues. The CDR3 spells CASSPGLGWNSPLHF. DNA of the CDR3: TGTGCCAGCAGCCCCGGATTAGGGTGGAATTCACCCCTCCACTTT.